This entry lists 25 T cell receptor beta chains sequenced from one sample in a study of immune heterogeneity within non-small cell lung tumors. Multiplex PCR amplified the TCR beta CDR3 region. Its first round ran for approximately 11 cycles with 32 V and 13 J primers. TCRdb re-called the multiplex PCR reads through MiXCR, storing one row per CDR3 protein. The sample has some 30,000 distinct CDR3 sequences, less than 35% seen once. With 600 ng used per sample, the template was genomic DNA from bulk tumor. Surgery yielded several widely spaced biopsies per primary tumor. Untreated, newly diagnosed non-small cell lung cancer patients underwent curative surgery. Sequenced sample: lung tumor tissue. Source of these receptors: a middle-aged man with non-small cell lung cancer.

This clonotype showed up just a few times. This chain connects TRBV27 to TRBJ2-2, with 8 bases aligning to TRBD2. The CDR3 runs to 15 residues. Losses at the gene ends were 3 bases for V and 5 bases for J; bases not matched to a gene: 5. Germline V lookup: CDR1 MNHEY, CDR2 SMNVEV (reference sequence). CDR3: CASSFGGGGTGELFF. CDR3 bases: TGTGCCAGCAGTTTCGGGGGGGGCGGGACCGGGGAGCTGTTTTTT.

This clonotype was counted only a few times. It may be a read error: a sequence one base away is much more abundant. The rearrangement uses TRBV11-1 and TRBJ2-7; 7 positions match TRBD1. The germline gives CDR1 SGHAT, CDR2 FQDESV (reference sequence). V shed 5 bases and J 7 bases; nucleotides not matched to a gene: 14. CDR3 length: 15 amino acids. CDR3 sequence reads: CASSTVQGLSMEQYF. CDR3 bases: TGTGCCAGCAGCACCGTACAGGGGCTGTCGATGGAGCAGTACTTC.

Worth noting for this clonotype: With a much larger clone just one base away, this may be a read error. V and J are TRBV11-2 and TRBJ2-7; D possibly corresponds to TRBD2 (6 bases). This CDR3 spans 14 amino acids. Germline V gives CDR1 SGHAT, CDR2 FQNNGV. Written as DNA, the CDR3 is TGTGCCAGCAGCTCAGCCGGGAGAAGCTACGATCAGTACTTC. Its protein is CASSSAGRSYDQYF. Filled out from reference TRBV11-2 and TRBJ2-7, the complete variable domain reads EAGVAQSPRYKIIEKRQSVAFWCNPISGHATLYWYQQILGQGPKLLIQFQNNGVVDDSQLPKDRFSAERLKGVDSTLKIQPAKLEDSAVYLCASSSAGRSYDQYFGPGTRLTVT.

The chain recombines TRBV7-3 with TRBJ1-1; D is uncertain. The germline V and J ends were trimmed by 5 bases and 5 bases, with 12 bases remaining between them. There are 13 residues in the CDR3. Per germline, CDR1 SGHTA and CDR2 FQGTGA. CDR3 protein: CASSILGGTEAFF. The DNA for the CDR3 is TGTGCCAGCAGCATACTCGGAGGGACTGAAGCTTTCTTT.

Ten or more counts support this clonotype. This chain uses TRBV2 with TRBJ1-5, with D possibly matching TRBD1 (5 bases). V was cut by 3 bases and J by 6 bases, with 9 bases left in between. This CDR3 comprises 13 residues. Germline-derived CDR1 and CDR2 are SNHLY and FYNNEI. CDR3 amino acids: CASSEGGTQPQHF. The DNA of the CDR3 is TGTGCCAGCAGTGAGGGGGGGACTCAGCCCCAGCATTTT.

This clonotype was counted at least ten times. CDR3 sequence (DNA): TGTGCCTGGAGTGTTCGGGGGACTTCCAATCAGCCCCAGCATTTT. Its protein product is CAWSVRGTSNQPQHF. The chain has TRBV30 and TRBJ1-5, with D possibly being TRBD1 (5 bases). CDR1 is GTSNPN and CDR2 is SVGIG in the germline V gene (reference sequence). This CDR3 is built from 15 residues. The ends were cut back, 0 bases at V and 3 bases at J, with 12 bases in the middle.

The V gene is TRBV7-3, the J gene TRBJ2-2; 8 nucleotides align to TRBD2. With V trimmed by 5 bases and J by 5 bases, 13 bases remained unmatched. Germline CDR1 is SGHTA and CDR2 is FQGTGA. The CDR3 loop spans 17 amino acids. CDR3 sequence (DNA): TGTGCCAGCAGCGGAGGTGTAAGCGGGAGAAAAACCGGGGAGCTGTTTTTT. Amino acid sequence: CASSGGVSGRKTGELFF.

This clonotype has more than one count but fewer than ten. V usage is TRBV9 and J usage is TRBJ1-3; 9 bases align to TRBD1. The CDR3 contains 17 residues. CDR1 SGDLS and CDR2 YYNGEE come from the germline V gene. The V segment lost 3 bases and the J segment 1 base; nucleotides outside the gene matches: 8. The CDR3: CASSASTGGVSGNTIYF. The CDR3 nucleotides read TGTGCCAGCAGCGCCTCTACAGGGGGCGTTTCTGGAAACACCATATATTTT.

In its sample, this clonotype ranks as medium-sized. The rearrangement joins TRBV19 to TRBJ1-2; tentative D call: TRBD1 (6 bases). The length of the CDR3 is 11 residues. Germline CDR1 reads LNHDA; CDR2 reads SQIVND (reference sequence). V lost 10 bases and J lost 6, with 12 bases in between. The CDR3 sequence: CATTGHDGYTF. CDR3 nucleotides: TGTGCCACCACAGGGCATGATGGCTACACCTTC.

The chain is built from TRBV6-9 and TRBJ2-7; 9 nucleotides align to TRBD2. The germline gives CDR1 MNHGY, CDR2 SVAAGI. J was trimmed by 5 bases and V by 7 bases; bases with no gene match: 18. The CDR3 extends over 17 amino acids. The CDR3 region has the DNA TGTGCCAGCATTGAATCTTGGTCGCTAGCGGGAATCAACGAGCAGTACTTC. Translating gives CASIESWSLAGINEQYF.

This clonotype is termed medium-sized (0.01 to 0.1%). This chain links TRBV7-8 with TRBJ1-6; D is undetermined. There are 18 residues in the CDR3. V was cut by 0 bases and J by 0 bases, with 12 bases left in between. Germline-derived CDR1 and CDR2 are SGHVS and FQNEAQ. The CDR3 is CASSLASGSSSYNSPLHF. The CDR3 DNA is TGTGCCAGCAGCTTAGCGTCGGGGTCGAGCTCCTATAATTCACCCCTCCACTTT.

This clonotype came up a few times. The CDR3 protein is CATLAGGGYEQYF. CDR3 bases: TGTGCCACCTTAGCGGGAGGGGGCTACGAGCAGTACTTC. The rearrangement joins TRBV10-3 to TRBJ2-7, with 11 positions matching TRBD2. The CDR3 runs to 13 residues. The V gene's germline CDR1 is ENHRY and CDR2 SYGVKD. After removal of 10 bases from V and 3 bases from J, the junction contained 5 bases not matched to a gene.

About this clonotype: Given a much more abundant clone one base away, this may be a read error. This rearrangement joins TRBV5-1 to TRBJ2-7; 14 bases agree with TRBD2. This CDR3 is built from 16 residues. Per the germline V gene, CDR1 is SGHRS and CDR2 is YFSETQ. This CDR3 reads CACSLGGTSGSYEQYF. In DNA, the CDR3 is TGCGCCTGCAGCTTAGGGGGGACTAGCGGGAGCTACGAGCAGTACTTC. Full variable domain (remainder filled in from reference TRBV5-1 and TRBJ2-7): KAGVTQTPRYLIKTRGQQVTLSCSPISGHRSVSWYQQTPGQGLQFLFEYFSETQRNKGNFPGRFSGRQFSNSRSEMNVSTLELGDSALYLCACSLGGTSGSYEQYFGPGTRLTVT.

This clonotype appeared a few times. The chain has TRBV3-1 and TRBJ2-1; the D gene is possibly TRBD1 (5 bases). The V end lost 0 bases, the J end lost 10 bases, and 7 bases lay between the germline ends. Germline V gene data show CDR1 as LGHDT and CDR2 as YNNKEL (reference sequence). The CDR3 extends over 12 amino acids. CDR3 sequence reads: CASSQESGEQFF. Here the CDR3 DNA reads TGTGCCAGCAGCCAAGAGTCAGGGGAGCAGTTCTTC.

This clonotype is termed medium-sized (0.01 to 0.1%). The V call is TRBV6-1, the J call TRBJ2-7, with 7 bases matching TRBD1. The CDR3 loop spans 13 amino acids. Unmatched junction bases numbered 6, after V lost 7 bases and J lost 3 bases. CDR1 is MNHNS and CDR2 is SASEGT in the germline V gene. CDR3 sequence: CASIRTGDYEQYF. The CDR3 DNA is TGTGCCAGCATAAGGACAGGAGACTACGAGCAGTACTTC.

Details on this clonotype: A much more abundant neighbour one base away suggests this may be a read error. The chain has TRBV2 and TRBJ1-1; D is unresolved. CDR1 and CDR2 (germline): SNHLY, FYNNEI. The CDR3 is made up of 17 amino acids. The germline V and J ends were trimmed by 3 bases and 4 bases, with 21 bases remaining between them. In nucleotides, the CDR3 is TGTGCCAGCAGTGACAAATGGCTCGTCCATGGCCCCACTGAAGCTTTCTTT. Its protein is CASSDKWLVHGPTEAFF.

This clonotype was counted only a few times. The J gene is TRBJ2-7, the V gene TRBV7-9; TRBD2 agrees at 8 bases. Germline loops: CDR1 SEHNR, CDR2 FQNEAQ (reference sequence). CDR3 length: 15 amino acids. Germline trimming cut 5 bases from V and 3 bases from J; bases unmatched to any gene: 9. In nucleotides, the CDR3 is TGTGCCAGCAGCCGAACGGCCAGCGGGAGCTACGAGCAGTACTTC. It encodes CASSRTASGSYEQYF.

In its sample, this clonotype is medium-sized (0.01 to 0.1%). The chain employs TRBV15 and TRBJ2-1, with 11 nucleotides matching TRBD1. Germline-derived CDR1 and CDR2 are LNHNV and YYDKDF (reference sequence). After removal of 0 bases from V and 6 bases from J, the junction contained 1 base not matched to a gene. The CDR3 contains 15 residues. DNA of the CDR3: TGTGCCACCAGCAGAGATGGGACAGGGGGCAATGAGCAGTTCTTC. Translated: CATSRDGTGGNEQFF.

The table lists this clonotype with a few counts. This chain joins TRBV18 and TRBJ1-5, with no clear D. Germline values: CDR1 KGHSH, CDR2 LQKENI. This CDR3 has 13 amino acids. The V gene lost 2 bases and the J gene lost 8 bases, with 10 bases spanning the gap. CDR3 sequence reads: CASSPGPGEPQHF. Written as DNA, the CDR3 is TGTGCCAGCTCACCAGGTCCGGGCGAGCCCCAGCATTTT.

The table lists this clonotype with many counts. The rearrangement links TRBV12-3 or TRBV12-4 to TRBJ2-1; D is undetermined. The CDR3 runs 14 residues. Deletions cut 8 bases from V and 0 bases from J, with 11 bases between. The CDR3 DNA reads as TGTGCCAGCTGCGTATTAGGCTCCTACAATGAGCAGTTCTTC. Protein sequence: CASCVLGSYNEQFF.

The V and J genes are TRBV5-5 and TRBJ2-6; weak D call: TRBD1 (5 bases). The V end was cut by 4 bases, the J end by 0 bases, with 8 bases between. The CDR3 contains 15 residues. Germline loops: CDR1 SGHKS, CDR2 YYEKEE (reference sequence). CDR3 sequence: CASSRQSSGANVLTF. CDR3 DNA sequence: TGTGCCAGCAGCCGACAGAGCTCTGGGGCCAACGTCCTGACTTTC. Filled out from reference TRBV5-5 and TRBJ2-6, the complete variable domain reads DAGVTQSPTHLIKTRGQQVTLRCSPISGHKSVSWYQQVLGQGPQFIFQYYEKEERGRGNFPDRFSARQFPNYSSELNVNALLLGDSALYLCASSRQSSGANVLTFGAGSRLTVL.

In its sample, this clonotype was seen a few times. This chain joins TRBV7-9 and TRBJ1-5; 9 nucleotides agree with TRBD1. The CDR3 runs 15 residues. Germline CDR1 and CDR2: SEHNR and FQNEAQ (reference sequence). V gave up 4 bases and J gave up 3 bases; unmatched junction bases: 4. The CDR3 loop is CASSSGQGSNQPQHF. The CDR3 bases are TGTGCCAGCAGCTCGGGACAGGGCTCCAATCAGCCCCAGCATTTT.

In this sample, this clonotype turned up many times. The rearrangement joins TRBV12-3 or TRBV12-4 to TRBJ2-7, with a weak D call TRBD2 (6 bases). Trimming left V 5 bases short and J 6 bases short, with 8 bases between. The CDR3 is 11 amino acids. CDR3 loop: CASSEAGEQYF. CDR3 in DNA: TGTGCCAGCAGTGAAGCGGGCGAGCAGTACTTC.

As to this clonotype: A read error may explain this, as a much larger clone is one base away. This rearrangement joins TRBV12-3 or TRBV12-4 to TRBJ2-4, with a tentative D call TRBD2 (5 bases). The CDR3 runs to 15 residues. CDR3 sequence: CPSSLGSPAKNIQYF. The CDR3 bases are TGTCCCAGCAGTTTAGGGAGCCCAGCCAAAAACATTCAGTACTTC.

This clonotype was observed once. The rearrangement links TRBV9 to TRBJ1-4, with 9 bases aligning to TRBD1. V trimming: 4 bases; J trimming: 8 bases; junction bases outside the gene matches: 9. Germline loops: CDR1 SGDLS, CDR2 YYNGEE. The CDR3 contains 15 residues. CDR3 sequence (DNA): TGTGCCAGCAGCCCTGGGACAGGGCCGGGGGAAAAACTGTTTTTT. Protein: CASSPGTGPGEKLFF.